A single sample gave rise to the 17 T cell receptor beta chains below, sequenced in a study of CD4+ T cells in melanoma (dated by TCRdb to between 2021 and 2023). Library prep was done by the immunoSEQ multiplex PCR assay. Entries here come from immuneACCESS through TCRdb and include only in-frame sequences with V and J called. Some clones fail to appear in such tables; in the studies checked, an unresolved V gene covers under half of the shortfall, and the cause of the remainder is unknown. This sample has about 4,000 clones in its table, and 65% of those were observed once. The ten largest clonotypes hold around 30% of the sample. The specimen sequenced was cells from a culture (not recorded whether cultured in vitro). These TCRs come from a human donor with melanoma.

This clone was seen more than once but under ten times. V gene TRBV2 combines with J gene TRBJ2-3; a possible D gene is TRBD2 (6 bases). This CDR3 contains 16 residues. Germline V gives CDR1 SNHLY, CDR2 FYNNEI. The V end lost 4 bases, the J end lost 2 bases, and 16 bases lay between the germline ends. The chain's CDR3 is CASSATGGWATDTQYF. The CDR3 region has the DNA TGTGCCAGCAGTGCAACAGGAGGGTGGGCCACAGATACGCAGTATTTT.

CDR3 DNA: TGTGCCAGCAGTGGACAGGGCCCCGGGGAGCTGTTTTTT. It specifies CASSGQGPGELFF. This chain connects TRBV2 to TRBJ2-2; 7 nucleotides agree with TRBD1. V was clipped by 4 bases and J by 6 bases; unmatched bases: 2. CDR3 length: 13 residues. Germline loops: CDR1 SNHLY, CDR2 FYNNEI.

This sequence joins TRBV7-2 and TRBJ1-1; D is undetermined. This CDR3 has 13 residues. V was trimmed by 7 bases and J by 3 bases, leaving 12 bases between them. Germline CDR1 is SGHTA and CDR2 is FQGNSA. CDR3 sequence: CASNPSWYTEAFF. CDR3 in DNA: TGTGCCAGCAACCCTTCATGGTACACTGAAGCTTTCTTT. Drawing the rest from reference TRBV7-2 and TRBJ1-1, the complete variable domain is GAGVSQSPSNKVTEKGKDVELRCDPISGHTALYWYRQSLGQGLEFLIYFQGNSAPDKSGLPSDRFSAERTGGSVSTLTIQRTQQEDSAVYLCASNPSWYTEAFFGQGTRLTVV.

The V and J genes are TRBV29-1 and TRBJ2-1; D not certain. The CDR3 spans 13 residues. Germline lookup yields CDR1 SQVTM and CDR2 ANQGSEA. V lost 5 bases and J lost 3, with 11 bases in between. CDR3 coding DNA: TGCAGCGTTACCGGGTTTGTCTACAATGAGCAGTTCTTC. Its translation: CSVTGFVYNEQFF.

The chain recombines TRBV19 with TRBJ1-2; D possibly corresponds to TRBD1 (5 bases). The CDR3 length is 17 residues. Germline CDR1 reads LNHDA; CDR2 reads SQIVND (reference sequence). The V end lost 8 bases, the J end lost 3 bases, and 25 bases lay between the germline ends. As DNA, the CDR3 is TGTGCCAGTCTCCAGGGAGGAGGAGGTAGTAGGGACTATGGCTACACCTTC. Its protein product is CASLQGGGGSRDYGYTF.

The table lists this clone with a count of one. The CDR3 DNA reads as TGTGCCAGCAGACCCGGATTAAACAAACGACCCGGGGAGCTGTTTTTT. Protein product: CASRPGLNKRPGELFF. V gene TRBV27 combines with J gene TRBJ2-2; D is unclear. Trimming took 6 bases from V and 6 from J, leaving 20 bases between them. Germline V gene data show CDR1 as MNHEY and CDR2 as SMNVEV (reference sequence). There are 16 residues in the CDR3.

The J gene is TRBJ2-1, the V gene TRBV27, with D possibly TRBD1 on 6 matching bases. V dropped 7 bases and J dropped 1 base, with 11 bases sitting between them. The V gene's germline CDR1 is MNHEY and CDR2 SMNVEV (reference sequence). The CDR3 is made up of 14 amino acids. The CDR3: CASTLGGSYNEQFF. For the CDR3, the DNA is TGTGCCAGCACCCTAGGGGGTTCCTACAATGAGCAGTTCTTC.

The J gene is TRBJ2-7, the V gene TRBV5-1; D remains ambiguous. The length of the CDR3 is 11 residues. Germline CDR1 reads SGHRS; CDR2 reads YFSETQ. Trimming stripped 3 bases from V and 3 bases from J, with 4 bases between. The DNA of the CDR3 is TGCGCCAGCAGCTCGTACTACGAGCAGTACTTC. The encoded protein is CASSSYYEQYF.

The chain carries TRBV2 and TRBJ2-7; 10 positions match TRBD2. J lost 5 bases, V lost 6 bases, and 7 bases had no gene match. Per the germline V gene, CDR1 is SNHLY and CDR2 is FYNNEI. This CDR3 is 14 amino acids long. The CDR3 nucleotides read TGTGCCAGCAGGACCGGGACTAGCGACCACGAGCAGTACTTC. Encoded protein: CASRTGTSDHEQYF. Variable domain in full (rest from reference TRBV2 and TRBJ2-7): EPEVTQTPSHQVTQMGQEVILRCVPISNHLYFYWYRQILGQKVEFLVSFYNNEISEKSEIFDDQFSVERPDGSNFTLKIRSTKLEDSAMYFCASRTGTSDHEQYFGPGTRLTVT.

The rearrangement links TRBV5-4 to TRBJ1-2; D is undetermined. Germline values: CDR1 SGHNT, CDR2 YYREEE (reference sequence). The ends were cut back, 0 bases at V and 12 bases at J, with 9 bases in the middle. The CDR3 is made up of 11 amino acids. CDR3 in amino acids: CASSLGQFNTF. In DNA, the CDR3 is TGTGCCAGCAGCTTGGGGCAGTTCAACACCTTC. Full variable domain (missing parts from reference TRBV5-4 and TRBJ1-2): ETGVTQSPTHLIKTRGQQVTLRCSSQSGHNTVSWYQQALGQGPQFIFQYYREEENGRGNFPPRFSGLQFPNYSSELNVNALELDDSALYLCASSLGQFNTFGSGTRLTVV.

The gene calls are TRBV9 and TRBJ2-7; D ambiguous. The V gene's germline CDR1 is SGDLS and CDR2 YYNGEE. This CDR3 is built from 14 residues. The V end was cut by 1 base, the J end by 2 bases, with 10 bases between. CDR3 loop: CASSVMPGTYEQYF. For the CDR3, the DNA is TGTGCCAGCAGCGTAATGCCCGGAACCTACGAGCAGTACTTC.

The V and J genes are TRBV15 and TRBJ2-2; weak D call: TRBD1 (6 bases). Germline CDR1 is LNHNV and CDR2 is YYDKDF (reference sequence). V was shortened by 3 bases and J by 3 bases, with 14 bases between the two germline ends. The CDR3 runs to 16 residues. The DNA for the CDR3 is TGTGCCACCAGCAGGGGCCGGGACATCTACACCGGGGAGCTGTTTTTT. It encodes CATSRGRDIYTGELFF.

By frequency in the sample, this clone is large. The chain has TRBV7-8 and TRBJ1-4, with D unclear. In germline, CDR1 is SGHVS, CDR2 FQNEAQ. CDR3 length: 13 amino acids. Trimming stripped 6 bases from V and 3 bases from J, with 8 bases between. The CDR3: CASRTVANEKLFF. CDR3 in DNA: TGTGCCAGCAGAACAGTAGCTAATGAAAAACTGTTTTTT.

The V gene is TRBV7-6, the J gene TRBJ2-5; D is ambiguous. The germline gives CDR1 SGHVS, CDR2 FNYEAQ. Deletions cut 5 bases from V and 2 bases from J, with 9 bases between. The CDR3 spans 13 residues. The CDR3 reads CASSKGRQETQYF. The CDR3 DNA reads TGTGCCAGCAGCAAAGGCCGACAAGAGACCCAGTACTTC.

This clone was found a few times. The chain joins TRBV13 to TRBJ2-7; weak D call: TRBD2 (7 bases). Between the trimmed V and J ends, which lost 5 bases and 2 bases, there was a span of 16 bases. Germline CDR1 and CDR2: PRHDT and FYEKMQ (reference sequence). The CDR3 length is 15 residues. CDR3 in DNA: TGTGCCAGCAGCAGTCCCGGGGGGCCAACCTACGAGCAGTACTTC. As protein: CASSSPGGPTYEQYF.

V and J are TRBV10-2 and TRBJ2-5; TRBD1 is a possible D gene (6 bases). V was cut by 6 bases and J by 5 bases, with 13 bases left in between. The CDR3 loop spans 13 amino acids. Germline loops: CDR1 WSHSY, CDR2 SAAADI. CDR3 coding DNA: TGCGCCAGCAGCCTAGGGGGTATGGAGACCCAGTACTTC. Its protein product is CASSLGGMETQYF.

A few counts support this clone. The chain recombines TRBV19 with TRBJ2-2; D not resolved. Germline V CDR1 and CDR2: LNHDA, SQIVND (reference sequence). CDR3 size: 13 residues. The V and J ends lost 3 bases and 4 bases respectively, with 6 bases between them. This CDR3 is CASSISVTGELFF. The CDR3 nucleotides are TGTGCCAGTAGTATTTCGGTCACCGGGGAGCTGTTTTTT.